The TCR beta chain described here comes from a study of OX40 agonist ivuxolimab in advanced cancers. The protocol was immunoSEQ multiplex PCR, while the TCRdb copy is restricted to in-frame clones and leaves out a portion. The sample shows about 58,000 clones, 85% to 90% of them seen only once. The junction had 19 bases not matched to a gene; V was cut back by 4 bases and J by 8 bases. Germline CDR1 and CDR2: LGHNA and YNFKEQ. The CDR3 has 17 residues. The rearrangement joins TRBV4-2 to TRBJ1-2, with 7 bases identical to TRBD1. The material sequenced was CD4+ or CD8+ T cells sorted from blood, taken in a trial of the OX40 agonist ivuxolimab. This TCR was sampled from an adult with an advanced solid tumor such as melanoma, head and neck, liver or kidney cancer. CDR3: CASSRGTGRGQPGGYTF. In DNA form, the CDR3 reads TGTGCCAGCAGCCGAGGAACGGGGAGGGGGCAACCCGGCGGCTACACCTTC.